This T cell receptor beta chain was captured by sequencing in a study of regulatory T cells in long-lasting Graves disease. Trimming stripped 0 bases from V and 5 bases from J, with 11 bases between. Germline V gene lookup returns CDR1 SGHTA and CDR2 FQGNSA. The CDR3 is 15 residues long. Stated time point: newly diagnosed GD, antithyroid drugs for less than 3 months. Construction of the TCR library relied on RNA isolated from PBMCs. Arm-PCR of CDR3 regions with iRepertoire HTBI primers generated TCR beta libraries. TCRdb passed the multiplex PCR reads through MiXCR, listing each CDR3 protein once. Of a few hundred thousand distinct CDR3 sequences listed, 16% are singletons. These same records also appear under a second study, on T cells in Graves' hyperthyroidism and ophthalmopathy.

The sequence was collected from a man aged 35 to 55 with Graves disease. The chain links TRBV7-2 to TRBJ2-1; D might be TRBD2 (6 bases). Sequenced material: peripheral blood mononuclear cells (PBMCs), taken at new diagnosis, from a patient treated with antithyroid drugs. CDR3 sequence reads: CASSLAGGPHNEQFF. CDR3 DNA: TGTGCCAGCAGCTTAGCGGGGGGACCACACAATGAGCAGTTCTTC.